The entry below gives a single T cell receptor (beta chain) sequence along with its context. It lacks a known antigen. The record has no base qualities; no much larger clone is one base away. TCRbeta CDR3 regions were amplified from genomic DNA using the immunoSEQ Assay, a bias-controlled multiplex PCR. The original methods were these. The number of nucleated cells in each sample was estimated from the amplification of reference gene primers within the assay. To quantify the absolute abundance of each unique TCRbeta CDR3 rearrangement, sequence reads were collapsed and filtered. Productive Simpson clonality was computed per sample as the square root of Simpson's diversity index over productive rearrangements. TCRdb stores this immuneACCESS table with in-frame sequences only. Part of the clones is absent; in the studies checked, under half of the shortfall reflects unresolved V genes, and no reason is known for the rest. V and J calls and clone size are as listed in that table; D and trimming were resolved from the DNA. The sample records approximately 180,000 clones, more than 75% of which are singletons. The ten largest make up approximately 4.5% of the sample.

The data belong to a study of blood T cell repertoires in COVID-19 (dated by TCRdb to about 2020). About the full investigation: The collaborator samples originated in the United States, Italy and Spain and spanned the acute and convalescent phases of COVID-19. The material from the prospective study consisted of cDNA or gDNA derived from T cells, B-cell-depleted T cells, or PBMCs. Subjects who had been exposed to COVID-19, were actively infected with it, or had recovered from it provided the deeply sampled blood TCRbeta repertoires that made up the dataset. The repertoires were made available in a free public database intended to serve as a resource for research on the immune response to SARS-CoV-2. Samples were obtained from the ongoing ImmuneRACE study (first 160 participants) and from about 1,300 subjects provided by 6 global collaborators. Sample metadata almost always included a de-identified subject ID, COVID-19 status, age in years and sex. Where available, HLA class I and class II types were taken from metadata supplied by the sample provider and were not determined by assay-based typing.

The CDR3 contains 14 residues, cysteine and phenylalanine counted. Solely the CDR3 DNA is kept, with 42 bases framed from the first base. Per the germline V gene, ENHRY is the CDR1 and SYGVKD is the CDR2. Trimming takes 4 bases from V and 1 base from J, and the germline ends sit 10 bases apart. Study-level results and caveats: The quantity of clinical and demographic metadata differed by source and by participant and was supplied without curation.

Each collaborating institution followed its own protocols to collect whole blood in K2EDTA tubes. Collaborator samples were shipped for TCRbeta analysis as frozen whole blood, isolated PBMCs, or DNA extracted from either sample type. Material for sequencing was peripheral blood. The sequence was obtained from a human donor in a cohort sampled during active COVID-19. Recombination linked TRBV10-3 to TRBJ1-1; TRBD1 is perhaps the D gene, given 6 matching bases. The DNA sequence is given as TGTGCCATCAGTGGAAGGGGACAGAACACTGAAGCTTTCTTT. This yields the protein CAISGRGQNTEAFF.